A single sample gave rise to the 14 T cell receptor beta chains below, sequenced in a study of blood T cells in healthy people across ages. Primers used in a second PCR of roughly 6 to 12 cycles were a sample-barcoded 5' primer and a J-beta primer mix. TCRdb analysed the 5' RACE reads with MiXCR anew, one entry per CDR3 protein. This table holds approximately 1.5 million distinct CDR3 sequences, 40% to 45% found once. Input material: blood. The origin of the receptors is a woman aged 18-29 years in good health.

V usage is TRBV25-1 and J usage is TRBJ2-5, with 14 bases aligning to TRBD2. The CDR3 consists of 14 residues. Per germline, CDR1 MGHDK and CDR2 SYGVNS. J gave up 11 bases and V 8 bases, and 10 bases lay outside the gene matches. CDR3 protein: CASGLTGLAGAQYF. DNA of the CDR3: TGTGCCAGCGGCCTTACGGGACTAGCGGGAGCGCAGTACTTC.

The V call is TRBV20-1, the J call TRBJ1-1; D is ambiguous. The CDR3 consists of 11 residues. Trimming pared 6 bases from V and 10 bases from J, leaving 15 bases between. Germline loops: CDR1 DFQATT, CDR2 SNEGSKA (reference sequence). CDR3 nucleotide sequence: TGCAGTGCCCATCTCCGTAGGTCAGCTTTCTTT. Protein sequence: CSAHLRRSAFF.

In the case of this clonotype: One end of the junction fails to match germline, which may point to a read error. This chain links TRBV5-8 with TRBJ1-1; D unclear. CDR3 length: 14 residues. Germline V gives CDR1 SGHTS, CDR2 YDEGEE. CDR3 DNA sequence: TGTGCCAGCAGCTTGGGTTCGCCCTCCACTGAAACTTTCTTT. Translation gives CASSLGSPSTETFF.

This clonotype was seen a single time. The V gene is TRBV13, the J gene TRBJ1-6; D not resolved. Germline V gene lookup returns CDR1 PRHDT and CDR2 FYEKMQ (reference sequence). The CDR3 is 13 amino acids. V was cut by 6 bases and J by 8 bases, with 11 bases left in between. In nucleotides, the CDR3 is TGTGCCAGCAGTACGCAGGTTGATTCACCCCTCCACTTT. Translating it yields CASSTQVDSPLHF. The full variable domain, rest sourced from reference TRBV13 and TRBJ1-6, is AAGVIQSPRHLIKEKRETATLKCYPIPRHDTVYWYQQGPGQDPQFLISFYEKMQSDKGSIPDRFSAQQFSDYHSELNMSSLELGDSALYFCASSTQVDSPLHFGNGTRLTVT.

The sample holds a few counts of this clonotype. The V gene is TRBV25-1, the J gene TRBJ2-1, with TRBD2 matching over 9 bases. This CDR3 has 19 residues. The germline CDR1 and CDR2 sequences are MGHDK and SYGVNS. V shed 2 bases and J 0 bases; nucleotides not matched to a gene: 11. The CDR3 reads CASSERPSGRPHSYNEQFF. The CDR3 DNA is TGTGCCAGCAGTGAACGGCCCAGCGGGAGGCCGCACTCCTACAATGAGCAGTTCTTC.

The genes are TRBV30 and TRBJ1-5; no reliable D call. From germline, CDR1 is GTSNPN and CDR2 SVGIG (reference sequence). V was shortened by 6 bases and J by 1 base, with 10 bases between the two germline ends. The CDR3 has 13 residues. The CDR3 is CACTDKSNQPQHF. As DNA, the CDR3 is TGTGCCTGTACCGACAAGAGCAATCAGCCCCAGCATTTT.

The rearrangement uses TRBV7-2 and TRBJ2-7; D is undetermined. Germline V gene sequence: CDR1 SGHTA, CDR2 FQGNSA. The CDR3 has 13 amino acids. Trimming left V 1 base short and J 2 bases short, with 6 bases between. In DNA form, the CDR3 reads TGTGCCAGCAGCTTAGAGCCCCCCTACGAGCAGTACTTC. As protein: CASSLEPPYEQYF. The full variable domain, its missing parts supplied by reference TRBV7-2 and TRBJ2-7, is GAGVSQSPSNKVTEKGKDVELRCDPISGHTALYWYRQSLGQGLEFLIYFQGNSAPDKSGLPSDRFSAERTGGSVSTLTIQRTQQEDSAVYLCASSLEPPYEQYFGPGTRLTVT.

The chain has TRBV12-3 or TRBV12-4 and TRBJ2-1; possibly TRBD2 for D (6 bases). The CDR3 has 12 residues. Trimming took off 8 bases at V and 10 bases at J, with 15 bases between the two ends. CDR3 protein: CASSQPGGEQFF. The CDR3 DNA is TGTGCCAGCTCCCAGCCTGGGGGGGAGCAGTTCTTC.

This clonotype was detected a few times. The chain uses TRBV4-1 and TRBJ2-2, with 8 positions matching TRBD1. The CDR3 is 17 residues long. CDR1 MGHRA and CDR2 YSYEKL come from the germline V gene. The junction had 10 bases not matched to a gene; V was cut back by 2 bases and J by 5 bases. The CDR3: CASSQLVRGRRTGELFF. The CDR3 DNA sequence: TGCGCCAGCAGCCAACTCGTCAGGGGGCGCAGAACCGGGGAGCTGTTTTTT.

This clonotype was detected a few times. The rearrangement links TRBV12-3 or TRBV12-4 to TRBJ1-2; no definite D call. This CDR3 region has 12 residues. The germline V and J ends were trimmed by 6 bases and 3 bases, with 8 bases remaining between them. The chain's CDR3 is CASSRVYYGYTF. CDR3 sequence (DNA): TGTGCCAGCAGCCGTGTGTACTATGGCTACACCTTC.

This clonotype was detected only a few times. J is TRBJ2-5 and V is TRBV7-9; possibly TRBD2 for D (6 bases). The V end was cut by 1 base, the J end by 0 bases, with 12 bases between. Looked up from germline, CDR1 is SEHNR and CDR2 is FQNEAQ (reference sequence). The CDR3 runs 16 residues. The CDR3 nucleotides are TGTGCCAGCAGCTTAGGTCCGGGACTGTACCAAGAGACCCAGTACTTC. Its protein is CASSLGPGLYQETQYF. Full variable domain (outside the CDR3, taken from reference TRBV7-9 and TRBJ2-5): DTGVSQNPRHKITKRGQNVTFRCDPISEHNRLYWYRQTLGQGPEFLTYFQNEAQLEKSRLLSDRFSAERPKGSFSTLEIQRTEQGDSAMYLCASSLGPGLYQETQYFGPGTRLLVL.

This clonotype has just a few counts. The gene calls are TRBV19 and TRBJ2-3; 7 nucleotides line up with TRBD2. The length of the CDR3 is 16 residues. Looked up from germline, CDR1 is LNHDA and CDR2 is SQIVND (reference sequence). V trimming: 6 bases; J trimming: 1 base; junction bases outside the gene matches: 10. The CDR3 DNA reads as TGTGCCAGTAGCCGCGGTAGCGGGCGCGGCACAGATACGCAGTATTTT. This gives the protein CASSRGSGRGTDTQYF.

This clonotype occurred a few times. The rearrangement joins TRBV12-3 or TRBV12-4 to TRBJ2-3, with D perhaps assigned TRBD1 or TRBD2 (5 bases each). V was shortened by 0 bases and J by 2 bases, with 12 bases between the two germline ends. The CDR3 covers 16 residues. CDR3 sequence (DNA): TGTGCCAGCAGTTTAGCCGGGGCTAGTACCACAGATACGCAGTATTTT. It specifies CASSLAGASTTDTQYF.

This clonotype occurred many times. This chain uses TRBV12-3 or TRBV12-4 with TRBJ1-5, with 10 bases aligning to TRBD1. Trimming took 5 bases from V and 4 from J; bases not matched to a gene: 5. The CDR3 loop spans 15 amino acids. The CDR3 loop is CASSADRGRNQPQHF. The CDR3 region has the DNA TGTGCCAGCAGTGCAGACAGGGGGCGAAATCAGCCCCAGCATTTT.